Described below is a single TCR beta chain sequence and its context. Some clones are missing from TCRdb's copy, which holds only in-frame ones; the method was immunoSEQ multiplex PCR. This table has about 250,000 clones, approximately 84% appearing once. Germline lookup yields CDR1 SGHRS and CDR2 YFSETQ. CDR3 length equals 14 residues. V was pared by 0 bases and J by 1 base, with 6 bases between. The data were taken from a study of blood T cell repertoires in COVID-19. Study at large: The origin of the acute and convalescent COVID-19 samples was the United States, Italy and Spain.

The chain combines TRBV5-1 with TRBJ2-3, with no clear D. Sequences were obtained from peripheral blood. The origin of this receptor is a man in his forties or fifties with acute or convalescent COVID-19. This chain's CDR3 is CASSLVAGTDTQYF. The DNA of the CDR3 is TGCGCCAGCAGCTTGGTGGCAGGCACAGATACGCAGTATTTT.